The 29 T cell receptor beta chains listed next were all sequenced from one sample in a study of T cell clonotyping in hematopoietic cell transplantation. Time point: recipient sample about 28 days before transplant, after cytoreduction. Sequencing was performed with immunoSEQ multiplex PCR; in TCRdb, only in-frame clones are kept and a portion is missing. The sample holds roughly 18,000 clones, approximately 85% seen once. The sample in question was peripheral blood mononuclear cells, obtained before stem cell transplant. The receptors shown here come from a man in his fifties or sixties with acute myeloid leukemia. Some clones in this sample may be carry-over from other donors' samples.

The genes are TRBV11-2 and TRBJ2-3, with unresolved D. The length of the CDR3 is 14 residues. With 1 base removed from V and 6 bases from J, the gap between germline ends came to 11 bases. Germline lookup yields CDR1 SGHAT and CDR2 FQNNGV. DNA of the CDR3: TGTGCCAGCAGCTTAGGACGCCTCGGGGATACGCAGTATTTT. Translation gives CASSLGRLGDTQYF.

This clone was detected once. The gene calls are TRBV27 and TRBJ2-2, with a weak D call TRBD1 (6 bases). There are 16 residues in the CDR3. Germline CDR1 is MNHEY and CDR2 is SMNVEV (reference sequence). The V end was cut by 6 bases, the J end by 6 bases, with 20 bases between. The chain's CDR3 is CASSPGTSLRPGELFF. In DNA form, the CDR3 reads TGTGCCAGCAGCCCAGGGACATCCCTGAGACCCGGGGAGCTGTTTTTT.

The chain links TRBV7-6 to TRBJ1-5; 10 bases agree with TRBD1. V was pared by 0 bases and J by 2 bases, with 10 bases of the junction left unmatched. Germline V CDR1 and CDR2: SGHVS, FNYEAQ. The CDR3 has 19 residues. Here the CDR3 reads CASSLALGGQGGGNQPQHF. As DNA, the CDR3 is TGTGCCAGCAGCTTAGCGTTGGGAGGACAGGGGGGGGGCAATCAGCCCCAGCATTTT.

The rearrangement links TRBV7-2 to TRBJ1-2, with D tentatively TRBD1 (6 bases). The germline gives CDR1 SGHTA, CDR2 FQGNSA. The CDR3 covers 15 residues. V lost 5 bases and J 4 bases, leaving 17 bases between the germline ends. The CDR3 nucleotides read TGTGCCAGCAGCGTTAACAGGGTTCCCAGCTATGGCTACACCTTC. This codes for CASSVNRVPSYGYTF.

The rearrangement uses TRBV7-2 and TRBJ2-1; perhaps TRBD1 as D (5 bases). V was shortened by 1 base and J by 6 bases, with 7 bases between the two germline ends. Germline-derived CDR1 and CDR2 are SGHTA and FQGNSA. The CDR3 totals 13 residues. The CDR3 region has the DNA TGTGCCAGCAGCTTAGGGGGCAGCAATGAGCAGTTCTTC. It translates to CASSLGGSNEQFF.

CDR3 sequence (DNA): TGTGCCAGTAGTGTCCTACAGGGGACGGACGGGGAGCTGTTTTTT. Its protein product is CASSVLQGTDGELFF. The chain is built from TRBV19 and TRBJ2-2; 7 nucleotides line up with TRBD1. The CDR3 has 15 residues. The V segment lost 5 bases and the J segment 7 bases; nucleotides outside the gene matches: 10. CDR1 LNHDA and CDR2 SQIVND come from the germline V gene (reference sequence).

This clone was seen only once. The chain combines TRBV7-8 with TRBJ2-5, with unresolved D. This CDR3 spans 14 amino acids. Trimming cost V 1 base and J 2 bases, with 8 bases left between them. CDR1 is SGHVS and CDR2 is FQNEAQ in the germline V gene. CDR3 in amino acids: CASSLGLSQETQYF. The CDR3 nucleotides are TGTGCCAGCAGCTTAGGTCTCAGTCAAGAGACCCAGTACTTC.

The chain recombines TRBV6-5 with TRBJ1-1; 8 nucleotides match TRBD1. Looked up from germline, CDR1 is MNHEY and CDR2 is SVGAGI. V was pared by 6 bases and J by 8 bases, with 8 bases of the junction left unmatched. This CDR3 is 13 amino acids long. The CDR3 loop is CASRLTGEVEAFF. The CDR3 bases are TGTGCCAGCAGGCTGACAGGGGAGGTGGAAGCTTTCTTT.

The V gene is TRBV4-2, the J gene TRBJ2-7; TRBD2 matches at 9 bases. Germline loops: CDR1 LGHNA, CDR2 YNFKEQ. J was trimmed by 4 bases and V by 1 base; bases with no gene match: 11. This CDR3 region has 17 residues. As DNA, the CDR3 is TGTGCCAGCAGCCAAGTAAGCCTAGCGGGGACACCGTACGAGCAGTACTTC. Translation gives CASSQVSLAGTPYEQYF.

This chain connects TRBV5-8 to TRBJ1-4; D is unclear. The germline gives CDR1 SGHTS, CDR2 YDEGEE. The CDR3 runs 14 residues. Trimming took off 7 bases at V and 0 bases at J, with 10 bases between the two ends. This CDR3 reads CASGSEATNEKLFF. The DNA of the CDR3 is TGTGCCAGCGGTTCGGAAGCAACTAATGAAAAACTGTTTTTT.

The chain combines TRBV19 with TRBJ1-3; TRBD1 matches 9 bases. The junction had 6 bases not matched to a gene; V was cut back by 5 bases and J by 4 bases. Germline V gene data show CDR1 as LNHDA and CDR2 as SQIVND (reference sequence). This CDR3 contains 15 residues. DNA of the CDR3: TGTGCCAGTAGTGTCTCCACAGGGGGCGGAAACACCATATATTTT. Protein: CASSVSTGGGNTIYF. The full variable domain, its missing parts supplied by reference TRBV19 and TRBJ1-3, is DGGITQSPKYLFRKEGQNVTLSCEQNLNHDAMYWYRQDPGQGLRLIYYSQIVNDFQKGDIAEGYSVSREKKESFPLTVTSAQKNPTAFYLCASSVSTGGGNTIYFGEGSWLTVV.

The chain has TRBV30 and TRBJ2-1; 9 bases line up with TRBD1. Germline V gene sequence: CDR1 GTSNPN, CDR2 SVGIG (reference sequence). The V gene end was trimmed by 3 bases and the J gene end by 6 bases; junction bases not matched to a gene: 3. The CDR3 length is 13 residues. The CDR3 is CAWSATGGNEQFF. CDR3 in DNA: TGTGCCTGGAGCGCGACAGGGGGCAATGAGCAGTTCTTC.

CDR3 DNA: TGTGCCAGTAGCCCAGGGCGGGGCGACACTGAAGCTTTCTTT. This codes for CASSPGRGDTEAFF. The chain combines TRBV19 with TRBJ1-1, with D possibly TRBD1 on 5 matching bases. The CDR3 covers 14 residues. V lost 6 bases and J lost 3, with 14 bases in between. Per the germline V gene, CDR1 is LNHDA and CDR2 is SQIVND (reference sequence).

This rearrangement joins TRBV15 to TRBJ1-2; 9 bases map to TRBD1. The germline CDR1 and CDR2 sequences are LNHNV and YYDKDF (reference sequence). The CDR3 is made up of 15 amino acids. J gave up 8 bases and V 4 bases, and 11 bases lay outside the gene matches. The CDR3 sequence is CATSILTGGSGGYTF. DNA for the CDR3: TGTGCCACCAGCATACTGACAGGGGGTTCGGGGGGCTACACCTTC. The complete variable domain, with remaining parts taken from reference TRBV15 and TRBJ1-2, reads DAMVIQNPRYQVTQFGKPVTLSCSQTLNHNVMYWYQQKSSQAPKLLFHYYDKDFNNEADTPDNFQSRRPNTSFCFLDIRSPGLGDTAMYLCATSILTGGSGGYTFGSGTRLTVV.

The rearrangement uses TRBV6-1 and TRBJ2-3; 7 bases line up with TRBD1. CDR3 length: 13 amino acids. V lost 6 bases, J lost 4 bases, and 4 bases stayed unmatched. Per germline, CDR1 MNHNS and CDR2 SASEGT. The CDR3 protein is CASRWQGADTQYF. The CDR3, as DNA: TGTGCCAGCAGGTGGCAGGGGGCAGATACGCAGTATTTT.

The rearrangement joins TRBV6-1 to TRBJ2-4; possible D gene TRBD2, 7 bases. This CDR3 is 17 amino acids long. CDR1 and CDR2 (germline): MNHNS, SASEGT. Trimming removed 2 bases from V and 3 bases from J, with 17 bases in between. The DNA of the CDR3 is TGTGCCAGCAGTGAAATAGAAACAGGGAGGGTCAAAAACATTCAGTACTTC. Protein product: CASSEIETGRVKNIQYF.

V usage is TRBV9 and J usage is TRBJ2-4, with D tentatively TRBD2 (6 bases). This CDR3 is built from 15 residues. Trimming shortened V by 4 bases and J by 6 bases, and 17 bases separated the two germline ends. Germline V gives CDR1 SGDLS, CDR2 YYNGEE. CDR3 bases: TGTGCCAGCAGCCCTTTAGGCGGGGCGAGAAACATTCAGTACTTC. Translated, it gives CASSPLGGARNIQYF.

The CDR3 bases are TGTGCCAGCAGCTTATCCGGGACAGCGCATGAAAAACTGTTTTTT. This translates into CASSLSGTAHEKLFF. The chain joins TRBV11-2 to TRBJ1-4; 7 nucleotides align to TRBD1. The ends lost 2 bases at V and 6 bases at J; junction bases unmatched: 6. The CDR3 length is 15 residues. The germline V gene has CDR1 SGHAT and CDR2 FQNNGV.

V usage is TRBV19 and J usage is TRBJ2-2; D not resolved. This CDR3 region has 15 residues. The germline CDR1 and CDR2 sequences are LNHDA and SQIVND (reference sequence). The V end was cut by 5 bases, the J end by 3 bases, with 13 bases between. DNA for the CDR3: TGTGCCAGTAGTGTGGCCGAAGGGTACACCGGGGAGCTGTTTTTT. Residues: CASSVAEGYTGELFF.

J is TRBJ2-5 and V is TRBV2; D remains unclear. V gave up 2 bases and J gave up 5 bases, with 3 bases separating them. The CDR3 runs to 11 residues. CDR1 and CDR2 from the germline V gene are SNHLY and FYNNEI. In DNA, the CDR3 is TGTGCCAGCAGTGAAAAGGAGACCCAGTACTTC. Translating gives CASSEKETQYF.

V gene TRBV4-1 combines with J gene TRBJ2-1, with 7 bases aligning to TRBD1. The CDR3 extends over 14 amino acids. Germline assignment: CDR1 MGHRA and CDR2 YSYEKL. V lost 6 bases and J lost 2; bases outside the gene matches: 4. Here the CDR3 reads CASRRTGPYNEQFF. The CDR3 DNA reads TGCGCCAGCAGAAGGACAGGCCCCTACAATGAGCAGTTCTTC.

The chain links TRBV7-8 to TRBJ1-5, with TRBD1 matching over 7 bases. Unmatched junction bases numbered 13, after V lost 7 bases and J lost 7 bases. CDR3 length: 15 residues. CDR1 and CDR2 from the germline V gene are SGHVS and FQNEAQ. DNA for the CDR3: TGTGCCAGCACCGCCCGCAGGGGGGTTGGGCAGCCCCAGCATTTT. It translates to CASTARRGVGQPQHF. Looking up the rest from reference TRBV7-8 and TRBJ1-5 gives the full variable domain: GAGVSQSPRYKVAKRGQDVALRCDPISGHVSLFWYQQALGQGPEFLTYFQNEAQLDKSGLPSDRFFAERPEGSVSTLKIQRTQQEDSAVYLCASTARRGVGQPQHFGDGTRLSIL.

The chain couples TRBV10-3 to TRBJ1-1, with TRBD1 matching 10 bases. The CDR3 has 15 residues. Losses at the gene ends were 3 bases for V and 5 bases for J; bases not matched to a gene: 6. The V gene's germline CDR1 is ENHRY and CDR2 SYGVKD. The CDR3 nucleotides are TGTGCCATCAGTGAAGGCGGGACAGGGGTGACTGAAGCTTTCTTT. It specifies CAISEGGTGVTEAFF.

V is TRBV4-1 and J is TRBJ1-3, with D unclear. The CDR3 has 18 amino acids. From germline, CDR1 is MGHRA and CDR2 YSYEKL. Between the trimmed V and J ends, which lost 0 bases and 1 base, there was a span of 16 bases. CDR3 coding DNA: TGCGCCAGCAGCCAAGACTTCTACAGTACATCTTCTGGAAACACCATATATTTT. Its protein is CASSQDFYSTSSGNTIYF.

The CDR3 DNA sequence: TGTGCCAGTAGTATACGCCGCGCGGCCTATGGCTACACCTTC. Amino acids: CASSIRRAAYGYTF. The chain combines TRBV19 with TRBJ1-2; D not resolved. V was trimmed by 2 bases and J by 4 bases, leaving 11 bases between them. The CDR3 is made up of 14 amino acids. Per germline, CDR1 LNHDA and CDR2 SQIVND (reference sequence).

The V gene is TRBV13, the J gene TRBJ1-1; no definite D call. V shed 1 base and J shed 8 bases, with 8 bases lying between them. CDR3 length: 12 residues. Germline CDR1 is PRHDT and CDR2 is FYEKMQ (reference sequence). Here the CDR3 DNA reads TGTGCCAGCAGCTTAGAGCCTTACGAAGCTTTCTTT. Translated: CASSLEPYEAFF.

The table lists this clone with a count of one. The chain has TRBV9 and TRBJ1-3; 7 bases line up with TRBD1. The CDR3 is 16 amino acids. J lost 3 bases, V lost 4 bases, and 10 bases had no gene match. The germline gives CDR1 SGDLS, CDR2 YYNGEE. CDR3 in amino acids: CASSPGQRSIGNTIYF. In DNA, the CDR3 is TGTGCCAGCAGCCCGGGACAGCGGTCGATTGGAAACACCATATATTTT. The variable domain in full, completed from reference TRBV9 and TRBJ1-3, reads DSGVTQTPKHLITATGQRVTLRCSPRSGDLSVYWYQQSLDQGLQFLIQYYNGEERAKGNILERFSAQQFPDLHSELNLSSLELGDSALYFCASSPGQRSIGNTIYFGEGSWLTVV.

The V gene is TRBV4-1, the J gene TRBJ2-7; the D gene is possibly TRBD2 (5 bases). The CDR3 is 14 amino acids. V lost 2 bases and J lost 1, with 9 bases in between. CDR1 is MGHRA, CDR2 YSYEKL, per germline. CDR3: CASSQTTGSYEQYF. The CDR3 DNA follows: TGCGCCAGCAGCCAAACGACGGGATCCTACGAGCAGTACTTC.

CDR3 sequence: CASTLGGMTEAFF. CDR3 in DNA: TGTGCCAGCACCCTGGGTGGGATGACTGAAGCTTTCTTT. V and J are TRBV6-5 and TRBJ1-1; D gene unclear. Germline CDR1 MNHEY, CDR2 SVGAGI. This CDR3 comprises 13 residues. V was trimmed by 7 bases and J by 5 bases, leaving 14 bases between them.